This T cell receptor (beta chain) was documented in a study of CD8+ T cells in alopecia areata. Study-level points and caveats: Sequences from scalp samples also cover resident alphabeta T cells of normal skin.

This clone was found a few times. The antigen is not known. The germline and genes are mouse ones. The read stops 4 residues short of the end of the CDR3; the missing end is completed from the germline J gene. As the sequencing template, cDNA was produced by extracting RNA and reverse transcribing it. Some clones are missing from TCRdb's copy, which holds only in-frame ones; the method was immunoSEQ multiplex PCR. This set yields approximately 110,000 clones and no singletons; the top ten hold around a fifth. The trim removed 6 bases at V and 3 bases at J, leaving 2 bases unmatched. Per the germline V gene, CDR1 is SGHDT and CDR2 is FRDEAV. This CDR3 region has 14 residues.

The sequencing sample was made of lesional skin. The rearrangement links TRBV14 to TRBJ2-1; TRBD1 matches at 11 bases. The source of this sequence is a C3H/HeJ mouse with alopecia areata. This strain has MHC haplotype H2-k. The CDR3 DNA, read in part, is TGTGCCAGCAAGGGACAGGGGGGCTATGCT. Its protein is CASKGQGGYA. The entire CDR3 protein reads CASKGQGGYAEQFF.